This TCR beta chain was recovered during a study of cytomegalovirus exposure and HLA in healthy donors. CDR1 is MNHEY and CDR2 is SVGAGI in the germline V gene. The length of the CDR3 is 13 residues. With 6 bases clipped from V and 5 bases from J, the junction kept 5 bases outside the gene matches. Study-level results: A later analysis, which compared TCR beta chains of equal frequency, found the HLA-associated ones more clonally expanded. Previous analysis showed most TCR beta V segments were productive about 87% or about 30% of the time. With later analysis, a missense DCLRE1C variant became linked to TCR beta V- and J-gene trimming.

Researchers ran the PCR with 60 Vbeta and 13 Jbeta primers. As originally analysed: A later analysis tallied approximately 80 million unique TCR beta chains, around 10 million of them shared. Measured with immunoSEQ multiplex PCR; TCRdb has only the in-frame clones, and not every one. That table supplies the V and J calls and clone size; D and trimming were determined from the DNA. The sample has some 140,000 clones; 79% are singletons. This clone has just a few counts. Its antigen remains unknown. In the same sample, other DNA sequences code for this CDR3. The sequenced material came from PBMCs. This clonotype originated in a man aged 18 to 30 in good health and CMV-seronegative. V usage is TRBV6-5 and J usage is TRBJ1-1; TRBD1 matches at 8 bases. The CDR3 DNA reads TGTGCCAGCAGACAGGGGGTGGGTACTGAAGCTTTCTTT. Its translation: CASRQGVGTEAFF.